This TCR beta chain was captured in a study of regulatory T cells in long-lasting Graves disease. Study context: Persistent cases were those of Graves' disease that involved over 5 years of antithyroid drugs with positive TSH receptor antibodies. Study results and limitations: Not thyroid tissue but only peripheral blood was studied.

Time point denoted: persistent/refractory GD, antithyroid drugs over 5 years with positive TRAb. RNA extracted from PBMCs served as the sequencing template. A note on this clonotype: Its matching antigen is unknown.

This CDR3 is built from 16 residues. Looked up from germline, CDR1 is SGDLS and CDR2 is YYNGEE. V was clipped by 0 bases and J by 3 bases, with 12 bases between them. For TCR beta, libraries came from iRepertoire HTBI primers and Arm-PCR of CDR3 regions. TCRdb re-derived calls from the multiplex PCR reads in MiXCR, one entry per CDR3 protein. The repertoire consists of about 660,000 distinct CDR3 sequences, with approximately 29% occurring once and the leading ten covering about two fifths. The sequenced sample was peripheral blood mononuclear cells (PBMCs), obtained when the disease was refractory, from a patient treated with antithyroid drugs. The receptor comes from a female donor with Graves disease. The V and J genes are TRBV9 and TRBJ2-2, with TRBD2 as a possible D gene (6 bases). Here the CDR3 reads CASSVGPSVHTGELFF. CDR3 in DNA: TGTGCCAGCAGCGTAGGTCCTAGCGTTCACACCGGGGAGCTGTTTTTT. Combining the CDR3 with reference TRBV9 and TRBJ2-2 gives the whole variable domain DSGVTQTPKHLITATGQRVTLRCSPRSGDLSVYWYQQSLDQGLQFLIQYYNGEERAKGNILERFSAQQFPDLHSELNLSSLELGDSALYFCASSVGPSVHTGELFFGEGSRLTVL.